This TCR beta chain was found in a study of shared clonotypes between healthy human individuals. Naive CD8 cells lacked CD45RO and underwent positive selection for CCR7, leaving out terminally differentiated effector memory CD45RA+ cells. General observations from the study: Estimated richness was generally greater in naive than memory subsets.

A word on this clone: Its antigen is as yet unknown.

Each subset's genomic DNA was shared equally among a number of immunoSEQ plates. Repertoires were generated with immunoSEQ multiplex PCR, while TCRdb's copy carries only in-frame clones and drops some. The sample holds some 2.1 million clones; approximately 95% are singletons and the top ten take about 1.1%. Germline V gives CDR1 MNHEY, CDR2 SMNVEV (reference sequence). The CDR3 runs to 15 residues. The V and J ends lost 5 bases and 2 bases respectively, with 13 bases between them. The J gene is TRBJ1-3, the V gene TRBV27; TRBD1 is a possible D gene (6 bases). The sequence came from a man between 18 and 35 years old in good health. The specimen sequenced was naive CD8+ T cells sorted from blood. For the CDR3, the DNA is TGTGCCAGCAGTGCCACACAGGGAACTGGAAACACCATATATTTT. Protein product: CASSATQGTGNTIYF.